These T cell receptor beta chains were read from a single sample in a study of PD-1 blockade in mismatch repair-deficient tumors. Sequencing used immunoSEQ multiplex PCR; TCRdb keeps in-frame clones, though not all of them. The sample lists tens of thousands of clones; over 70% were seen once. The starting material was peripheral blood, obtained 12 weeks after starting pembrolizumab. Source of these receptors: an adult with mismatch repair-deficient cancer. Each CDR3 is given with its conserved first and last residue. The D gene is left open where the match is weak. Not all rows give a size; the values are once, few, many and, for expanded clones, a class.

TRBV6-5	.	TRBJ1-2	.	TGTGCCAGCAGGCGTACAGAAAGGAATAACGGCTACACCTTC	CASRRTERNNGYTF
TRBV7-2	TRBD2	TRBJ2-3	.	TGTGCCAGCAGCTTAATAGCGGGAGTGACAGATACGCAGTATTTT	CASSLIAGVTDTQYF
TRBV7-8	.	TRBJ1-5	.	TGTGCCAGCAGCTTAGGAGGGGGGGCCAATCAGCCCCAGCATTTT	CASSLGGGANQPQHF
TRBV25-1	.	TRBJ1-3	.	TGTGCCAGCAGCGCCGGACATTACGCTGGAAACACCATATATTTT	CASSAGHYAGNTIYF
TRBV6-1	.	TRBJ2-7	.	TGTGCCAGCATTCCCCAAACCAGGTTCAGTCACGAGCAGTACTTC	CASIPQTRFSHEQYF
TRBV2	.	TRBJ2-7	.	TGTGCCAGCAGTGAAAGAAGGGCCTACGAGCAGTACTTC	CASSERRAYEQYF
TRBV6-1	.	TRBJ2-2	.	TGTGCCAGCAGTGATGGGCGGGGCACCGGGGAGCTGTTTTTT	CASSDGRGTGELFF
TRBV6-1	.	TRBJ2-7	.	TGTGCCAGCACCTCCGGGGGTTTCTACGAGCAGTACTTC	CASTSGGFYEQYF
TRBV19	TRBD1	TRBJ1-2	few	TGTGCCAGTAGTGCACAGGGGAAATCGCACTATGGCTACACCTTC	CASSAQGKSHYGYTF
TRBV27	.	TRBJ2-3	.	TGTGCCAGCAGTCCCACCGAGTACTCCCCAGATACGCAGTATTTT	CASSPTEYSPDTQYF
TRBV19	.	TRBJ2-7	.	TGTGCCAGTAGTAAGGGACTGAACTACGAGCAGTACTTC	CASSKGLNYEQYF
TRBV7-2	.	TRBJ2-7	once	TGTGCCAGCAGCTTAGCGCTGGCAACGGGCGGCTCCTACGAGCAGTACTTC	CASSLALATGGSYEQYF
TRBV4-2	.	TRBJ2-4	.	TGTGCCAGCAGCCAAGGTAGCCCTGGAGCCAAAAACATTCAGTACTTC	CASSQGSPGAKNIQYF
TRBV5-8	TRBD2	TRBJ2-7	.	TGTGCCAGCAGCCAAGATAGGCTAGCGGACTACTACGAGCAGTACTTC	CASSQDRLADYYEQYF
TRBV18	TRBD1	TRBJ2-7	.	TGTGCCAGCTCGTCTACAGGGGAGTTTTCCTACGAGCAGTACTTC	CASSSTGEFSYEQYF
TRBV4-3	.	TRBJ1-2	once	TGCGCCAGCAGCCAAGATCAGGGCGGGCCCTATGGCTACACCTTC	CASSQDQGGPYGYTF
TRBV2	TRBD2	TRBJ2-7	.	TGTGCCAGCAGTCAACGGACTAGGCTCTACGAGCAGTACTTC	CASSQRTRLYEQYF
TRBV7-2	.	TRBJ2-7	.	TGTGCCAGCAGCCTTGACTGGTACGAGCAGTACTTC	CASSLDWYEQYF
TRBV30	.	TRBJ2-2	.	TGTGCCTGGAGTGTTCCCAGGGCTATTGGTGCTCCTGGAATGAACACCGGGGAGCTGTTTTTT	CAWSVPRAIGAPGMNTGELFF
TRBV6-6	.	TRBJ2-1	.	TGTGCCAGCAGTTACTCCGCGGGGGCGAATGAGCAGTTCTTC	CASSYSAGANEQFF
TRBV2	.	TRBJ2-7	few	TGTGCCAGCAGTGAGGACTGGCTCGAGCAGTACTTC	CASSEDWLEQYF
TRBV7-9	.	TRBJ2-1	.	TGTGCCAGCAGCTTAGGGGCAGAGCAGTTCTTC	CASSLGAEQFF
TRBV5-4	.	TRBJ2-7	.	TGTGCCAGCAGCTTGGACCCTAGCTCCTACGAGCAGTACTTC	CASSLDPSSYEQYF
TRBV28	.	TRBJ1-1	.	TGTGCCAGCAGTTTCTCAGCCCCCTTCGAAGCTTTCTTT	CASSFSAPFEAFF
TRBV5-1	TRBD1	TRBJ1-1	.	TGCGCCAGCAGGCCGGGACAGGGCCCTGAAGCTTTCTTT	CASRPGQGPEAFF
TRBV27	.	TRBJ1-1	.	TGTGCCAGCACTGGGTACACTGAAGCTTTCTTT	CASTGYTEAFF
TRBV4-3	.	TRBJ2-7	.	TGCGCCAGCAGCCAAGATCTGGGGGTCTACGAGCAGTACTTC	CASSQDLGVYEQYF
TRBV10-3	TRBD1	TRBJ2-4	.	TGTGCCATCAGTCATCCGGGACAGGGTCGAGACATTCAGTACTTC	CAISHPGQGRDIQYF
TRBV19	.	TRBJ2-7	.	TGTGCCTCCAGCCCCTTCCGGGGATTCGAGCAGTACTTC	CASSPFRGFEQYF
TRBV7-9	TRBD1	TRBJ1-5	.	TGTGCCAGCAGCTCCGGGACAGGGGAGGGCAATCAGCCCCAGCATTTT	CASSSGTGEGNQPQHF
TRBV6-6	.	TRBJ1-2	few	TGTGCCAGCCTGGTCCGGAGTAACTATGGCTACACCTTC	CASLVRSNYGYTF
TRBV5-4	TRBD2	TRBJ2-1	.	TGTGCCAGCAGCTTGGCGCGGGAGAGTTGGGATGAGCAGTTCTTC	CASSLARESWDEQFF
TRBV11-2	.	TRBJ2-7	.	TGTGCCAGCAGCTCCACACCCCCGGGTTACGAGCAGTACTTC	CASSSTPPGYEQYF
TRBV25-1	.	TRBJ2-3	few	TGTGCCAGCGGCTCTAGCACAGATACGCAGTATTTT	CASGSSTDTQYF
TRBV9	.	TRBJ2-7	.	TGTGCCAGCAGCGTATCAGAAGGGTTCTCCTACGAGCAGTACTTC	CASSVSEGFSYEQYF
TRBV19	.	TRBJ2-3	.	TGTGCCAGTAGTACCCCGACCCGGTTAGTTGGCACAGATACGCAGTATTTT	CASSTPTRLVGTDTQYF
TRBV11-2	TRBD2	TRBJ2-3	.	TGTGCCAGCAGCCCAGATCTAGCGGGAGGGAGCACAGATACGCAGTATTTT	CASSPDLAGGSTDTQYF
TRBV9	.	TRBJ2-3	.	TGTGCCAGCAGCGCTCAGGAGGATACGCAGTATTTT	CASSAQEDTQYF
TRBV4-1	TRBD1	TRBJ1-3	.	TGCGCCAGCAGCCCCACAGGGGCCGGAAACACCATATATTTT	CASSPTGAGNTIYF
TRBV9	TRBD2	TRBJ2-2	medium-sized	TGTGCCAGCAGCGGATTAGCGGGAAACACCGGGGAGCTGTTTTTT	CASSGLAGNTGELFF
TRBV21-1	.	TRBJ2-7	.	TGTGCCAGCAGCAAAGAGGGTTCAGGGGGGATGCACTACGAGCAGTACTTC	CASSKEGSGGMHYEQYF